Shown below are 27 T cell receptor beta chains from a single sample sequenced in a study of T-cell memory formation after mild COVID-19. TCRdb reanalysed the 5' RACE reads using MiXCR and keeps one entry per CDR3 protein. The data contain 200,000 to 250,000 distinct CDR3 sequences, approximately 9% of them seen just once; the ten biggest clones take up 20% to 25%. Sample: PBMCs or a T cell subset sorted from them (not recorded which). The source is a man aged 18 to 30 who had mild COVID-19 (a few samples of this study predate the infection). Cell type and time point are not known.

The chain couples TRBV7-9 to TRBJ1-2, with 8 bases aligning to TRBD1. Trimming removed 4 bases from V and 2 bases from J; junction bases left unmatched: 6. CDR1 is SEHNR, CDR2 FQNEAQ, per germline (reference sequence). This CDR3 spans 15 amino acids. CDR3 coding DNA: TGTGCCAGCAGCTCAAAAGGACAGGGCAACTATGGCTACACCTTC. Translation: CASSSKGQGNYGYTF.

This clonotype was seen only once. Here the CDR3 DNA reads TGTGCCAGTAGTACGGACAGGGCGGGGCAAGATACGCAGTATTTT. Its translation is CASSTDRAGQDTQYF. This chain joins TRBV19 and TRBJ2-3, with 8 nucleotides matching TRBD1. V lost 4 bases, J lost 5 bases, and 8 bases stayed unmatched. The germline V gene encodes CDR1 LNHDA and CDR2 SQIVND (reference sequence). This CDR3 spans 15 amino acids.

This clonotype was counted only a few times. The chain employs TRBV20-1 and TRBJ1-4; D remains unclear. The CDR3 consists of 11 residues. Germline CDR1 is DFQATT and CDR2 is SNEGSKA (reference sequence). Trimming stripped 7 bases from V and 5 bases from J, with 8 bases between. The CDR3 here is CSGQQNEKLFF. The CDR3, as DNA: TGCAGTGGCCAGCAAAATGAAAAACTGTTTTTT.

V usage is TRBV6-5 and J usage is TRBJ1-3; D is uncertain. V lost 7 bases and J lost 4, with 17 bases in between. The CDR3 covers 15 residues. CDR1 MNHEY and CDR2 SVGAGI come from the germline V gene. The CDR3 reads CASIKPGTKGNTIYF. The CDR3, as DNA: TGTGCCAGCATCAAACCTGGAACAAAAGGAAACACCATATATTTT.

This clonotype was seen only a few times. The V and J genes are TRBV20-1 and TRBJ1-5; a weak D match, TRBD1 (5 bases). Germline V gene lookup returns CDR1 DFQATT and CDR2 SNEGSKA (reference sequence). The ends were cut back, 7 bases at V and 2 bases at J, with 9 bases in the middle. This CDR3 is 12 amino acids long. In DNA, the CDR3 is TGCAGTGGCAGGGACCGCAATCAGCCCCAGCATTTT. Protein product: CSGRDRNQPQHF.

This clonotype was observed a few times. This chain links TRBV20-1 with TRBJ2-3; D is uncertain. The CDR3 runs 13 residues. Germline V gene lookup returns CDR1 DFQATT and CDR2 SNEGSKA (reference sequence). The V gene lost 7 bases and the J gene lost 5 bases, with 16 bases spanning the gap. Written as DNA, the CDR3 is TGCAGTGGGTGGGCCGGAACCTTAGATACGCAGTATTTT. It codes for CSGWAGTLDTQYF.

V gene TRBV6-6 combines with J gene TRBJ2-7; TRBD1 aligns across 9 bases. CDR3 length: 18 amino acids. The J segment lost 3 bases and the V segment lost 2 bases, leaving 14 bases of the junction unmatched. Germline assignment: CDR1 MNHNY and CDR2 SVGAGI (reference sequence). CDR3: CASSYPTIGTGRVYEQYF. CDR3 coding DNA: TGTGCCAGCAGTTACCCAACTATTGGGACAGGGAGGGTCTACGAGCAGTACTTC.

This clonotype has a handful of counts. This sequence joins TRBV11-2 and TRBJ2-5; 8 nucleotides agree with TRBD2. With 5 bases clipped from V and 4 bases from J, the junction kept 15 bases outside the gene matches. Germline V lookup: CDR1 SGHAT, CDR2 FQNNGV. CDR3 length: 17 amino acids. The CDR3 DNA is TGTGCCAGCAGCGGAACCGGGACTAGTTCTTCGGCAGAGACCCAGTACTTC. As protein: CASSGTGTSSSAETQYF.

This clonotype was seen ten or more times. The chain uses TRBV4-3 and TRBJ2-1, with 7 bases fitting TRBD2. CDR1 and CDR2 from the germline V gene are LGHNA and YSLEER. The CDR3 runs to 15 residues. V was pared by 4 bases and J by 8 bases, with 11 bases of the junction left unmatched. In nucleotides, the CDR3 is TGCGCCAGCAGCCCGGGGGGACCCGAGCCCCATGAGCAGTTCTTC. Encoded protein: CASSPGGPEPHEQFF.

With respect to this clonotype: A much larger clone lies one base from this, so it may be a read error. The CDR3 protein is CASSLVRAGTGELFF. The CDR3 nucleotides read TGCGCCAGCAGCTTGGTGCGGGCCGGCACCGGGGAGCTGTTTTTT. The rearrangement links TRBV5-1 to TRBJ2-2; maybe TRBD2 (5 bases). CDR3 length: 15 amino acids. The V and J ends lost 0 bases and 4 bases respectively, with 10 bases between them. Germline-derived CDR1 and CDR2 are SGHRS and YFSETQ.

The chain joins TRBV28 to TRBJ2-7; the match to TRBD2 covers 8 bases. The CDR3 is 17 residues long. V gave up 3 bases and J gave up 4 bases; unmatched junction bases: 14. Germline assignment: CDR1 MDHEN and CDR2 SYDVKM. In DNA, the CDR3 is TGTGCCAGCAGTTTGTTCCGGGGGGGCCTCTCCAATTACGAGCAGTACGTC. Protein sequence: CASSLFRGGLSNYEQYV.

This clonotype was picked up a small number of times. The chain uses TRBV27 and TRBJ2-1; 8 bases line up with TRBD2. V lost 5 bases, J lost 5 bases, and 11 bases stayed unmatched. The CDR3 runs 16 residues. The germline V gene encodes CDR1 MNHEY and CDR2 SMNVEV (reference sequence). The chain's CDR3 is CASSRGGWVYNNEQFF. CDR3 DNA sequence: TGTGCCAGCAGTCGCGGGGGGTGGGTTTATAACAATGAGCAGTTCTTC.

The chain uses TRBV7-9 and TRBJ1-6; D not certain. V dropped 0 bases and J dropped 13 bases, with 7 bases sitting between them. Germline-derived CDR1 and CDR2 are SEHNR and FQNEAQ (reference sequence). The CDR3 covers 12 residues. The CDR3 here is CASSLAGIPLHF. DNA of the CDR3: TGTGCCAGCAGCTTAGCGGGTATTCCCCTCCACTTT.

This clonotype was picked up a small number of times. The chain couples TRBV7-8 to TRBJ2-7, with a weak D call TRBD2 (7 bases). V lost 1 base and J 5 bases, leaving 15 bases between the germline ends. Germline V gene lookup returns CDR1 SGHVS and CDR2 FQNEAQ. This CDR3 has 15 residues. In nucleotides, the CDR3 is TGTGCCAGCAGCTTAGTCTCGGGGGGCTGGGACGAGCAGTACTTC. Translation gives CASSLVSGGWDEQYF.

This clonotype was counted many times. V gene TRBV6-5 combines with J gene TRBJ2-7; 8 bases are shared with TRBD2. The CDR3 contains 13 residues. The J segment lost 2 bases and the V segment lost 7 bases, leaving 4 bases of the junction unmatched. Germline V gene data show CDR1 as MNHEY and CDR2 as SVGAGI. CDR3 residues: CASKPGGPYEQYF. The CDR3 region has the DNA TGTGCCAGCAAGCCGGGGGGGCCCTACGAGCAGTACTTC.

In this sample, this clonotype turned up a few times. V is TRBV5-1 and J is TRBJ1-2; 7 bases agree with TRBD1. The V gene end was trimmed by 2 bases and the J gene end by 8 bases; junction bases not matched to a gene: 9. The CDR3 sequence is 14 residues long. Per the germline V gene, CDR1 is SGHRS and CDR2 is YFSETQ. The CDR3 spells CASSLPAGGRGYTF. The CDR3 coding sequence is TGCGCCAGCAGCTTACCGGCAGGGGGACGAGGCTACACCTTC. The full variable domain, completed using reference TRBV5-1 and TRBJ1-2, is KAGVTQTPRYLIKTRGQQVTLSCSPISGHRSVSWYQQTPGQGLQFLFEYFSETQRNKGNFPGRFSGRQFSNSRSEMNVSTLELGDSALYLCASSLPAGGRGYTFGSGTRLTVV.

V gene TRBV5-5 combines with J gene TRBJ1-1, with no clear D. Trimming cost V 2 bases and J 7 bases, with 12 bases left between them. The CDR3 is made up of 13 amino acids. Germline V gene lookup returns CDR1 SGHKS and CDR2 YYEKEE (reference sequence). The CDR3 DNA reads TGTGCCAGCAGCTTTCACAGTGAAGGTGAAGCTTTCTTT. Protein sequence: CASSFHSEGEAFF. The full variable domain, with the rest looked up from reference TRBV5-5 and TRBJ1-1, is DAGVTQSPTHLIKTRGQQVTLRCSPISGHKSVSWYQQVLGQGPQFIFQYYEKEERGRGNFPDRFSARQFPNYSSELNVNALLLGDSALYLCASSFHSEGEAFFGQGTRLTVV.

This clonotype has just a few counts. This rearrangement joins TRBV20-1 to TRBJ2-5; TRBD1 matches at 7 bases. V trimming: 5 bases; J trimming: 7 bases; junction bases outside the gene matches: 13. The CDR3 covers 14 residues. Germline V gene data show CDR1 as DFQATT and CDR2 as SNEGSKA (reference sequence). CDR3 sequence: CSARGTATIGTQYF. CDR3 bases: TGCAGTGCTCGTGGGACAGCCACCATTGGGACCCAGTACTTC.

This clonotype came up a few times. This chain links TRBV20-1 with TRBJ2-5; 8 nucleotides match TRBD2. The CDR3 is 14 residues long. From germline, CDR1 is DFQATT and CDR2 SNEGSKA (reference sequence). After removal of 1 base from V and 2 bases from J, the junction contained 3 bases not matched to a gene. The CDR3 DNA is TGCAGTGCTAGAGGCCGGGAGGGACAAGAGACCCAGTACTTC. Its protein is CSARGREGQETQYF.

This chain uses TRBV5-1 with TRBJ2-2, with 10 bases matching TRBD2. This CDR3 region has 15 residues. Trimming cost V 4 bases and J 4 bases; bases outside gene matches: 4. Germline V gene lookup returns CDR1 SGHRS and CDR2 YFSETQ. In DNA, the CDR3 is TGCGCCAGCAGCCCAGAGCGGGGGGGCACCGGGGAGCTGTTTTTT. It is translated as CASSPERGGTGELFF.

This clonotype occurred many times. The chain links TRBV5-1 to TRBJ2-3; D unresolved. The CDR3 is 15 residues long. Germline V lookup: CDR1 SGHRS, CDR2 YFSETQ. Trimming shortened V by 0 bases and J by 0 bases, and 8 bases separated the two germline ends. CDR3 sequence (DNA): TGCGCCAGCAGCTTGGTTCTCCCTAGCACAGATACGCAGTATTTT. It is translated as CASSLVLPSTDTQYF.

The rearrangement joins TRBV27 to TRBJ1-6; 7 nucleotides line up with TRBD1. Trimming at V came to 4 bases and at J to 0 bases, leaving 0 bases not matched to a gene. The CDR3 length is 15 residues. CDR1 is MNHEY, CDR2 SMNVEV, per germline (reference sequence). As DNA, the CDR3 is TGTGCCAGCAGTTGGGACAGCTCCTATAATTCACCCCTCCACTTT. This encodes CASSWDSSYNSPLHF.

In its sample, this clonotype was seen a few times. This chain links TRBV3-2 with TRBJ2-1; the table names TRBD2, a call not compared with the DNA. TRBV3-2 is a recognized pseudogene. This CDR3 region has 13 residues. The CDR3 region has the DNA TGTGCCAGCCTAGCGGGGGAAGGGGATGAGCAGTTCTTC. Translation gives CASLAGEGDEQFF.

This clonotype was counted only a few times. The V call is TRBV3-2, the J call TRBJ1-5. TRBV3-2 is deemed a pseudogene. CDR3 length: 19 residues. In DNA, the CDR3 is TGTGCCAGCAGCCAACCGAAGGACGGCCTACTTAACAGCAATCAGCCCCAGCATTTT. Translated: CASSQPKDGLLNSNQPQHF.

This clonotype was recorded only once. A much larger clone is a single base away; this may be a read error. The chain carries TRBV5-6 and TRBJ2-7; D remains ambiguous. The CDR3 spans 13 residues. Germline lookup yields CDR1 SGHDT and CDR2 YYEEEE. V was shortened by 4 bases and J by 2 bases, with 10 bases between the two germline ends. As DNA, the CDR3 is TGTGCCAGCAGCGGGGTAGACCCCTACGAGCAGTACGTC. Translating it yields CASSGVDPYEQYV.

CDR3 DNA sequence: TGCAGTGCTCAAGGAGCGGGGGCCGTCAGCCGCACCGGGGAGCTGTTTTTT. It encodes CSAQGAGAVSRTGELFF. The chain is built from TRBV20-1 and TRBJ2-2; TRBD2 matches 8 bases. CDR1 DFQATT and CDR2 SNEGSKA come from the germline V gene (reference sequence). The CDR3 sequence is 17 residues long. V gave up 5 bases and J gave up 4 bases; unmatched junction bases: 15.

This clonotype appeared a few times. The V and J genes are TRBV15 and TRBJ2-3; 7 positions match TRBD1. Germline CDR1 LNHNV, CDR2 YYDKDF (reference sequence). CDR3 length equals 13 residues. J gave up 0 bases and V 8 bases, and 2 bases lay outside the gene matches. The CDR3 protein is CATRDRSTDTQYF. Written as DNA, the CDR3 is TGTGCCACCCGGGACAGAAGCACAGATACGCAGTATTTT.